The T cell receptor (beta chain) under discussion was sequenced for a study of CD8+ T cells in alopecia areata. Worth noting for this clone: The antigen is unknown. This sample includes further DNA sequences coding for the same CDR3.

The treatment was: oral pan-JAK inhibitor, 5-10 mg twice daily. Per the germline V gene, CDR1 is KGHSH and CDR2 is LQKENI. The length of the CDR3 is 14 residues. The V gene end was trimmed by 3 bases and the J gene end by 1 base; junction bases not matched to a gene: 1. Findings of the study overall: Tofacitinib significantly decreased scalp clonality and expanded CD8+ clones among top 100.

Once RNA had been extracted, it was reverse transcribed into cDNA to act as the sequencing template. Produced via immunoSEQ multiplex PCR; TCRdb's table is partial and in-frame only. The sample comprises a few hundred thousand clones, approximately 38% of which are singletons, and just under 0.5% rests with the top ten. Sequenced material: CD4+ T cells sorted from blood, taken around week 31, from a patient treated with tofacitinib. The receptor was derived from a human donor with alopecia areata. The rearrangement links TRBV18 to TRBJ1-1, with TRBD1 identical over 8 bases. CDR3: CASSPQGANTEAFF. The CDR3 coding sequence is TGTGCCAGCTCACCCCAGGGGGCGAACACTGAAGCTTTCTTT.